Each of the 8 T cell receptor beta chains below was sequenced from the same sample in a study of CD8+ T cells in alopecia areata. In each case, RNA was isolated and then reverse transcribed into cDNA as the sequencing template. The data were produced by immunoSEQ multiplex PCR, yet TCRdb's version contains in-frame clones alone and is incomplete. The table has about 260,000 clones, around 64% seen once; the top ten hold around 0.92%. Stated treatment: oral pan-JAK inhibitor, 5-10 mg twice daily. The sample consisted of CD4+ T cells sorted from blood, taken at approximately week 51, from a patient treated with tofacitinib. The receptor set was obtained from a human donor with alopecia areata.

This clone showed up just once. The V call is TRBV5-1, the J call TRBJ1-4; D not resolved. Germline CDR1 reads SGHRS; CDR2 reads YFSETQ. There are 14 residues in the CDR3. The V gene lost 8 bases and the J gene lost 0 bases, with 11 bases spanning the gap. DNA for the CDR3: TGCGCCAGTTCGGTAGCCACAACTAATGAAAAACTGTTTTTT. This encodes CASSVATTNEKLFF.

The chain has TRBV20-1 and TRBJ1-1, with D possibly TRBD1 on 5 matching bases. Trimming shortened V by 8 bases and J by 7 bases, and 14 bases separated the two germline ends. The CDR3 contains 11 residues. Germline V gene lookup returns CDR1 DFQATT and CDR2 SNEGSKA (reference sequence). The CDR3 region has the DNA TGCAGTCTGTACAGGAGCCTTGAAGCTTTCTTT. This encodes CSLYRSLEAFF.

Comments on this clone: The identical CDR3 is also encoded by other nucleotide sequences in the sample. The chain links TRBV29-1 to TRBJ1-2, with TRBD1 matching 7 bases. V was clipped by 7 bases and J by 2 bases; unmatched bases: 4. Germline CDR1 SQVTM, CDR2 ANQGSEA. This CDR3 spans 12 amino acids. The CDR3 region has the DNA TGCAGCGGGGGACAGACGAACTATGGCTACACCTTC. This gives the protein CSGGQTNYGYTF.

V gene TRBV9 combines with J gene TRBJ1-5; 7 nucleotides agree with TRBD1. Unmatched junction bases numbered 1, after V lost 3 bases and J lost 1 base. CDR3 length: 14 amino acids. The germline CDR1 and CDR2 sequences are SGDLS and YYNGEE. CDR3 in amino acids: CASSETGSNQPQHF. In DNA form, the CDR3 reads TGTGCCAGCAGCGAGACAGGGAGCAATCAGCCCCAGCATTTT.

The CDR3 here is CASSLHRGQGGYTF. Here the CDR3 DNA reads TGCGCCAGCAGCTTGCACAGGGGGCAGGGCGGCTACACCTTC. This chain links TRBV5-1 with TRBJ1-2; 9 bases map to TRBD1. Germline-derived CDR1 and CDR2 are SGHRS and YFSETQ. Losses at the gene ends were 1 base for V and 8 bases for J; bases not matched to a gene: 6. The CDR3 is 14 amino acids.

The rearrangement uses TRBV9 and TRBJ2-1; 7 nucleotides line up with TRBD1. The CDR3 length is 15 residues. Germline lookup yields CDR1 SGDLS and CDR2 YYNGEE. V lost 3 bases to trimming and J lost 3 bases; unmatched junction nucleotides: 6. The CDR3 reads CASSATGDIYNEQFF. For the CDR3, the DNA is TGTGCCAGCAGCGCAACAGGGGACATCTACAATGAGCAGTTCTTC. The variable domain in full, with the rest retrieved from reference TRBV9 and TRBJ2-1, is DSGVTQTPKHLITATGQRVTLRCSPRSGDLSVYWYQQSLDQGLQFLIQYYNGEERAKGNILERFSAQQFPDLHSELNLSSLELGDSALYFCASSATGDIYNEQFFGPGTRLTVL.

This clone has a single count. The chain uses TRBV7-2 and TRBJ2-3; D unclear. The germline V gene encodes CDR1 SGHTA and CDR2 FQGNSA. Trimming stripped 2 bases from V and 2 bases from J, with 2 bases between. The CDR3 consists of 12 residues. As DNA, the CDR3 is TGTGCCAGCAGCTTATTCACAGATACGCAGTATTTT. This sequence encodes CASSLFTDTQYF.

This clone was observed a handful of times. This chain connects TRBV29-1 to TRBJ2-1, with 8 bases lining up with TRBD2. CDR1 and CDR2 from the germline V gene are SQVTM and ANQGSEA. The CDR3 totals 12 residues. The V segment lost 7 bases and the J segment 7 bases; nucleotides outside the gene matches: 6. The CDR3 loop is CSDHGGANEQFF. CDR3 nucleotides: TGCAGCGACCACGGGGGGGCAAATGAGCAGTTCTTC.